The 28 T cell receptor beta chains below come from one sample, sequenced in a study of lymphopenia after photon versus proton radiotherapy. TCRdb's copy holds only in-frame clones and misses some; the assay was immunoSEQ multiplex PCR. The sample lists more than 30,000 clones, approximately 81% occurring once. This specimen was peripheral blood, taken from a patient treated with photon-based radiotherapy. These receptors all come from a man in his fifties with gastric cancer.

The genes are TRBV18 and TRBJ1-5; the match to TRBD1 covers 8 bases. The CDR3 is 15 amino acids. CDR1 is KGHSH and CDR2 is LQKENI in the germline V gene. J was trimmed by 3 bases and V by 5 bases; bases with no gene match: 6. CDR3 coding DNA: TGTGCCAGCTCATCAGGACAGGGTACCAATCAGCCCCAGCATTTT. Amino acids: CASSSGQGTNQPQHF.

The rearrangement uses TRBV15 and TRBJ1-2; no reliable D call. CDR1 LNHNV and CDR2 YYDKDF come from the germline V gene (reference sequence). The CDR3 is 13 amino acids. V lost 0 bases and J lost 5, with 7 bases in between. This CDR3 is CATSREGVYGYTF. CDR3 in DNA: TGTGCCACCAGCAGAGAAGGAGTTTATGGCTACACCTTC.

V and J are TRBV27 and TRBJ2-1, with D perhaps given as TRBD1 or TRBD2 (5 bases each). Germline V gene data show CDR1 as MNHEY and CDR2 as SMNVEV (reference sequence). Trimming took 4 bases from V and 7 from J, leaving 14 bases between them. This CDR3 contains 14 residues. CDR3 nucleotides: TGTGCCAGCAGTTCCCCTAAGAGGGGTAATGAGCAGTTCTTC. This sequence encodes CASSSPKRGNEQFF.

This sequence joins TRBV5-5 and TRBJ2-1; TRBD2 aligns across 8 bases. Germline V gene sequence: CDR1 SGHKS, CDR2 YYEKEE (reference sequence). The length of the CDR3 is 17 residues. The V gene end was trimmed by 4 bases and the J gene end by 10 bases; junction bases not matched to a gene: 19. The CDR3 reads CASSAKRKGLGLNEQFF. CDR3 DNA: TGTGCCAGCAGCGCGAAACGGAAGGGACTAGGGTTGAACGAGCAGTTCTTC.

To note about this clone: The same CDR3 can be traced to other DNA sequences in this sample. This sequence joins TRBV2 and TRBJ2-5; no clear D gene. Trimming pared 4 bases from V and 7 bases from J, leaving 7 bases between. The CDR3 length is 11 residues. Germline CDR1 is SNHLY and CDR2 is FYNNEI. The CDR3 nucleotides read TGTGCCAGCAGTGGAAAAAGGACCCAGTACTTC. This encodes CASSGKRTQYF.

The chain employs TRBV5-5 and TRBJ2-3; D possibly corresponds to TRBD1 (5 bases). Germline V gene data show CDR1 as SGHKS and CDR2 as YYEKEE (reference sequence). V was cut by 1 base and J by 2 bases, with 8 bases left in between. This CDR3 spans 14 amino acids. CDR3: CASSLHRSTDTQYF. CDR3 DNA sequence: TGTGCCAGCAGCTTGCACAGGTCCACAGATACGCAGTATTTT.

The J gene is TRBJ2-5, the V gene TRBV7-2, with 10 bases that match TRBD1. The germline V gene has CDR1 SGHTA and CDR2 FQGNSA. CDR3 length: 15 amino acids. The V gene end was trimmed by 1 base and the J gene end by 5 bases; junction bases not matched to a gene: 4. In DNA, the CDR3 is TGTGCCAGCAGCTTAGGAGGGACAGGGGCCGAGACCCAGTACTTC. Its protein product is CASSLGGTGAETQYF.

The chain has TRBV29-1 and TRBJ1-5, with 11 bases matching TRBD1. J was trimmed by 3 bases and V by 5 bases; bases with no gene match: 3. The CDR3 consists of 14 residues. The germline V gene has CDR1 SQVTM and CDR2 ANQGSEA. This chain's CDR3 is CSVRTGGNNQPQHF. Written as DNA, the CDR3 is TGCAGCGTTCGGACAGGGGGCAACAATCAGCCCCAGCATTTT. Variable domain in full (rest from reference TRBV29-1 and TRBJ1-5): SAVISQKPSRDICQRGTSLTIQCQVDSQVTMMFWYRQQPGQSLTLIATANQGSEATYESGFVIDKFPISRPNLTFSTLTVSNMSPEDSSIYLCSVRTGGNNQPQHFGDGTRLSIL.

V gene TRBV19 combines with J gene TRBJ2-7; 8 bases align to TRBD1. The CDR3 is 14 residues long. Trimming cost V 10 bases and J 2 bases; bases outside gene matches: 10. Germline V gene data show CDR1 as LNHDA and CDR2 as SQIVND (reference sequence). CDR3 in DNA: TGTGCCACTCGAGGGACAGGTAGAACCTACGAGCAGTACTTC. This sequence encodes CATRGTGRTYEQYF.

This rearrangement joins TRBV19 to TRBJ1-3, with D perhaps matching TRBD1 (5 bases). The CDR3 loop spans 15 amino acids. Germline lookup yields CDR1 LNHDA and CDR2 SQIVND (reference sequence). Between the trimmed V and J ends, which lost 5 bases and 4 bases, there was a span of 15 bases. The CDR3 loop is CASSRSPGFGNTIYF. Here the CDR3 DNA reads TGTGCCAGTAGTCGTTCACCAGGGTTCGGAAACACCATATATTTT. Based on the CDR3 plus reference TRBV19 and TRBJ1-3, the full variable domain is DGGITQSPKYLFRKEGQNVTLSCEQNLNHDAMYWYRQDPGQGLRLIYYSQIVNDFQKGDIAEGYSVSREKKESFPLTVTSAQKNPTAFYLCASSRSPGFGNTIYFGEGSWLTVV.

The rearrangement joins TRBV10-1 to TRBJ2-1; D possibly matches TRBD1 or TRBD2 (5 bases each). CDR1 is WNHNN, CDR2 SYGVQD, per germline (reference sequence). There are 15 residues in the CDR3. V dropped 9 bases and J dropped 0 bases, with 15 bases sitting between them. Written as DNA, the CDR3 is TGCGCCAGTAGCCGGGACCTTAGCTCCTACAATGAGCAGTTCTTC. Its protein is CASSRDLSSYNEQFF.

The J gene is TRBJ2-2, the V gene TRBV5-5; 7 bases fit TRBD1. V shed 5 bases and J 1 base; nucleotides not matched to a gene: 8. The CDR3 runs to 16 residues. Germline lookup yields CDR1 SGHKS and CDR2 YYEKEE (reference sequence). The CDR3 DNA reads as TGTGCCAGCAGGCAGCTACAGGGGTGGAACACCGGGGAGCTGTTTTTT. Residues: CASRQLQGWNTGELFF.

The chain combines TRBV9 with TRBJ2-1, with D unresolved. The CDR3 is 16 amino acids. V lost 0 bases and J lost 0, with 10 bases in between. Germline values: CDR1 SGDLS, CDR2 YYNGEE. The CDR3 sequence is CASSVDATPSYNEQFF. CDR3 bases: TGTGCCAGCAGCGTAGACGCGACTCCCTCCTACAATGAGCAGTTCTTC.

The CDR3 spells CASSSTGGGETQYF. The CDR3 nucleotides are TGCGCCAGCAGCAGTACAGGGGGAGGAGAGACCCAGTACTTC. The chain employs TRBV5-1 and TRBJ2-5; 8 bases map to TRBD1. CDR1 and CDR2 (germline): SGHRS, YFSETQ. The V gene end was trimmed by 4 bases and the J gene end by 4 bases; junction bases not matched to a gene: 6. The CDR3 consists of 14 residues.

The chain combines TRBV27 with TRBJ1-5, with 11 bases lining up with TRBD1. J lost 0 bases, V lost 6 bases, and 10 bases had no gene match. Per the germline V gene, CDR1 is MNHEY and CDR2 is SMNVEV (reference sequence). The CDR3 runs 18 residues. This CDR3 is CASSPRTGGLYSNQPQHF. The CDR3 DNA reads as TGTGCCAGCAGCCCCAGGACAGGGGGCCTTTATAGCAATCAGCCCCAGCATTTT.

A single count supports this clone. The chain has TRBV5-1 and TRBJ2-5; 10 bases fit TRBD2. Germline trimming cut 0 bases from V and 5 bases from J; bases unmatched to any gene: 10. The germline V gene encodes CDR1 SGHRS and CDR2 YFSETQ. The length of the CDR3 is 17 residues. The CDR3 DNA is TGCGCCAGCAGCTTGGTCTCGGGGCTAGCGGGGGACGAGACCCAGTACTTC. Translating gives CASSLVSGLAGDETQYF.

V gene TRBV2 combines with J gene TRBJ2-1; TRBD2 matches at 10 bases. Germline lookup yields CDR1 SNHLY and CDR2 FYNNEI. The CDR3 spans 14 residues. J gave up 5 bases and V 5 bases, and 3 bases lay outside the gene matches. The CDR3 sequence is CASSSGRVHNEQFF. The CDR3 DNA is TGTGCCAGCAGTAGCGGGAGGGTCCACAATGAGCAGTTCTTC.

The V call is TRBV10-3, the J call TRBJ1-1, with 9 bases identical to TRBD1. The germline V gene encodes CDR1 ENHRY and CDR2 SYGVKD. V lost 0 bases to trimming and J lost 0 bases; unmatched junction nucleotides: 11. The CDR3 extends over 19 amino acids. The CDR3 coding sequence is TGTGCCATCAGTGAGTCCCCGTTCCGGGACAGGGATGTGAACACTGAAGCTTTCTTT. It encodes CAISESPFRDRDVNTEAFF.

The CDR3 loop is CASSLITGTSGRGNEQFF. In DNA, the CDR3 is TGTGCCAGCAGCCTAATCACCGGGACTAGCGGGAGGGGCAATGAGCAGTTCTTC. The chain couples TRBV7-8 to TRBJ2-1; 16 bases align to TRBD2. CDR3 size: 18 residues. V lost 5 bases, J lost 6 bases, and 10 bases stayed unmatched. Germline V gene sequence: CDR1 SGHVS, CDR2 FQNEAQ.

The CDR3, as DNA: TGCAGCGTTGACGGCGGGACAGGGGACCCCTACGAGCAGTACTTC. It translates to CSVDGGTGDPYEQYF. The rearrangement links TRBV29-1 to TRBJ2-7, with 10 nucleotides matching TRBD1. Germline V gives CDR1 SQVTM, CDR2 ANQGSEA. The ends lost 3 bases at V and 2 bases at J; junction bases unmatched: 7. The CDR3 length is 15 residues.

In regard to this clone: One junction end disagrees with the germline gene, perhaps due to a read error. The chain carries TRBV5-4 and TRBJ1-1, with 7 bases fitting TRBD1. This CDR3 comprises 15 residues. The germline gives CDR1 SGHNT, CDR2 YYREEE (reference sequence). CDR3 DNA: TGTGTCAGCAGCTTGGGCAGGGGGAAGAACACTGAAGCTTTCTTT. Its protein is CVSSLGRGKNTEAFF. Looking up the rest from reference TRBV5-4 and TRBJ1-1 gives the full variable domain: ETGVTQSPTHLIKTRGQQVTLRCSSQSGHNTVSWYQQALGQGPQFIFQYYREEENGRGNFPPRFSGLQFPNYSSELNVNALELDDSALYLCVSSLGRGKNTEAFFGQGTRLTVV.

The rearrangement joins TRBV14 to TRBJ2-2; D uncertain. The V end was cut by 1 base, the J end by 6 bases, with 9 bases between. The germline V gene has CDR1 SGHDN and CDR2 FVKESK. The CDR3 totals 14 residues. The CDR3 reads CASSQVYVAGELFF. As DNA, the CDR3 is TGTGCCAGCAGCCAAGTATATGTGGCCGGGGAGCTGTTTTTT.

The V gene is TRBV5-1, the J gene TRBJ2-3; possibly TRBD1 for D (6 bases). Looked up from germline, CDR1 is SGHRS and CDR2 is YFSETQ. The CDR3 covers 15 residues. V was shortened by 1 base and J by 5 bases, with 14 bases between the two germline ends. The CDR3 reads CASSLRPGEKDTQYF. The DNA for the CDR3 is TGCGCCAGCAGCTTGAGGCCAGGGGAGAAAGATACGCAGTATTTT.

This clone is a singleton in its sample. The chain recombines TRBV21-1 with TRBJ2-3; the DNA was not used to check the table's D call, TRBD2. TRBV21-1 is a known pseudogene. CDR3 size: 17 residues. Written as DNA, the CDR3 is TGTGCCAGCGATCGAATCTCGGGCGGGAGTAGGGCAGATACGCAGTATTTT. Amino acids: CASDRISGGSRADTQYF.

The V gene is TRBV5-4, the J gene TRBJ1-1; D unclear. Trimming removed 0 bases at V and 9 bases at J, with 15 bases between. The CDR3 length is 14 residues. Per the germline V gene, CDR1 is SGHNT and CDR2 is YYREEE (reference sequence). CDR3 protein: CASSLESGTRKAFF. The CDR3 region has the DNA TGTGCCAGCAGCTTGGAGAGTGGAACTAGAAAAGCTTTCTTT. Variable domain in full (rest from reference TRBV5-4 and TRBJ1-1): ETGVTQSPTHLIKTRGQQVTLRCSSQSGHNTVSWYQQALGQGPQFIFQYYREEENGRGNFPPRFSGLQFPNYSSELNVNALELDDSALYLCASSLESGTRKAFFGQGTRLTVV.

The CDR3: CSGVDGPNTEAFF. CDR3 bases: TGCAGCGGTGTGGACGGGCCGAACACTGAAGCTTTCTTT. The gene calls are TRBV29-1 and TRBJ1-1, with no clear D. Germline V gives CDR1 SQVTM, CDR2 ANQGSEA. The CDR3 has 13 residues. The V end was cut by 7 bases, the J end by 1 base, with 13 bases between.

This chain uses TRBV28 with TRBJ1-1; 8 nucleotides align to TRBD1. V shed 5 bases, J shed 2 bases, and the junction held 7 bases outside the gene matches. The length of the CDR3 is 15 residues. The germline V gene has CDR1 MDHEN and CDR2 SYDVKM. DNA for the CDR3: TGTGCCAGCAGTACGGGACAGGCGGTCAACACTGAAGCTTTCTTT. Residues: CASSTGQAVNTEAFF.

The chain carries TRBV6-4 and TRBJ1-2; 10 nucleotides line up with TRBD1. The V gene's germline CDR1 is MRHNA and CDR2 SNTAGT. This CDR3 has 14 amino acids. The V segment lost 4 bases and the J segment 8 bases; nucleotides outside the gene matches: 7. CDR3 residues: CASSGLGQGGGYTF. CDR3 bases: TGTGCCAGCAGTGGCCTAGGACAGGGGGGAGGCTACACCTTC.